Listed below are T cell receptor beta chains from one sample, sequenced in a study of shared clonotypes between healthy human individuals. The protocol was immunoSEQ multiplex PCR, while the TCRdb copy is restricted to in-frame clones and leaves out a portion. The data hold about 2.1 million clones, with around 93% observed a single time. Sample: naive CD8+ T cells from PBMCs. These receptor sequences come from a man between 18 and 29 years old in good health. Some clones in this sample may be carry-over from other donors' samples. CDR3s include the opening cysteine and the closing phenylalanine or tryptophan. The D gene is left open where the match is weak. Some rows have no size entry. The others give once, few or many, or a class for an expanded clone.

D,J,V,size,CDR3,DNA
NA,TRBJ1-4,TRBV6-5,NA,CASSYSGTGGEKLFF,TGTGCCAGCAGTTACTCTGGCACCGGCGGGGAAAAACTGTTTTTT
TRBD1,TRBJ2-1,TRBV27,once,CASSSVGTGYNEQFF,TGTGCCAGCAGCTCCGTGGGGACAGGGTACAATGAGCAGTTCTTC
NA,TRBJ2-5,TRBV20-1,NA,CSASSRETQYF,TGCAGTGCTAGTAGCCGGGAGACCCAGTACTTC
NA,TRBJ2-3,TRBV11-2,NA,CASSPGASGTDTQYF,TGTGCCAGCAGCCCCGGGGCTAGTGGCACAGATACGCAGTATTTT
TRBD2,TRBJ2-1,TRBV7-6,NA,CASSLATSGSPEQFF,TGTGCCAGCAGCTTAGCAACTAGCGGGAGTCCTGAGCAGTTCTTC
NA,TRBJ1-5,TRBV28,NA,CASSLVADSNQPQHF,TGTGCCAGCAGTTTAGTTGCAGATAGCAATCAGCCCCAGCATTTT
NA,TRBJ2-3,TRBV11-3,NA,CASSLEGPYTDTQYF,TGTGCCAGCAGCTTAGAGGGCCCGTACACAGATACGCAGTATTTT
NA,TRBJ2-1,TRBV14,NA,CASSQDVGPRSYNEQFF,TGTGCCAGCAGCCAAGATGTCGGACCGAGATCCTACAATGAGCAGTTCTTC
TRBD1,TRBJ2-7,TRBV29-1,NA,CSVVGTGDSYEQYF,TGCAGCGTTGTTGGGACAGGTGACTCCTACGAGCAGTACTTC
NA,TRBJ1-1,TRBV7-9,NA,CASTFTENTEAFF,TGTGCCAGCACCTTTACAGAGAACACTGAAGCTTTCTTT
NA,TRBJ1-1,TRBV7-6,NA,CASSLISGGPLTEAFF,TGTGCCAGCAGCTTAATTTCGGGGGGCCCTTTGACTGAAGCTTTCTTT
TRBD1,TRBJ1-2,TRBV5-1,NA,CASSWPPGQKSYGYTF,TGCGCCAGCAGCTGGCCACCGGGACAGAAGTCCTATGGCTACACCTTC
TRBD1,TRBJ2-3,TRBV7-9,NA,CASSSRQGSTDTQYF,TGTGCCAGCAGCTCGAGACAGGGGAGTACAGATACGCAGTATTTT
NA,TRBJ2-7,TRBV28,few,CASSLFYEQYF,TGTGCCAGCAGTTTATTTTACGAGCAGTACTTC
NA,TRBJ1-2,TRBV19,NA,CASTSDLYGYTF,TGTGCCAGTACGTCAGACCTCTATGGCTACACCTTC
TRBD1,TRBJ1-1,TRBV18,NA,CASSEEDRGRATEAFF,TGTGCCAGCTCCGAGGAGGACAGGGGCAGGGCCACTGAAGCTTTCTTT
NA,TRBJ1-1,TRBV2,NA,CASSEGQVGDAFF,TGTGCCAGCAGTGAAGGGCAGGTGGGGGATGCTTTCTTT
NA,TRBJ2-5,TRBV6-5,NA,CASGEWGGQTQYF,TGTGCCAGCGGCGAATGGGGGGGGCAGACCCAGTACTTC
TRBD1,TRBJ1-1,TRBV15,NA,CATSIQPRDSLLNTEAFF,TGTGCCACCAGCATCCAGCCCCGGGACAGTTTATTGAACACTGAAGCTTTCTTT
NA,TRBJ2-3,TRBV9,NA,CASSVVWGAGTDTQYF,TGTGCCAGCAGCGTAGTCTGGGGAGCTGGCACAGATACGCAGTATTTT
NA,TRBJ2-6,TRBV4-1,NA,CASSPSGANVLTF,TGCGCCAGCAGCCCTTCTGGGGCCAACGTCCTGACTTTC
NA,TRBJ2-6,TRBV19,NA,CASSILPSGANVLTF,TGTGCCAGTAGTATTTTGCCATCTGGGGCCAACGTCCTGACTTTC
NA,TRBJ2-3,TRBV18,NA,CASSVDTDTQYF,TGTGCCAGCTCGGTAGACACAGATACGCAGTATTTT
NA,TRBJ1-1,TRBV28,NA,CASSSQTGWDTEAFF,TGTGCCAGCAGTTCCCAAACAGGGTGGGACACTGAAGCTTTCTTT
NA,TRBJ2-7,TRBV15,NA,CATSRVVLFEQYF,TGTGCCACCAGCAGAGTAGTATTATTCGAGCAGTACTTC
NA,TRBJ1-2,TRBV27,NA,CASSFGTQAAGYTF,TGTGCCAGCAGTTTTGGGACCCAGGCTGCTGGCTACACCTTC
TRBD1,TRBJ2-7,TRBV27,NA,CASSLSRDSSYEQYF,TGTGCCAGCAGTTTATCCCGGGACAGTAGCTACGAGCAGTACTTC
NA,TRBJ2-5,TRBV9,NA,CASSGSGTQETQYF,TGTGCCAGCAGCGGATCAGGGACCCAAGAGACCCAGTACTTC
NA,TRBJ2-7,TRBV14,NA,CASSQGRAEQYF,TGTGCCAGCAGCCAAGGCAGGGCCGAGCAGTACTTC
TRBD1,TRBJ2-5,TRBV6-4,NA,CASREQDRGRETQYF,TGTGCCAGCAGAGAACAGGACAGGGGGAGGGAGACCCAGTACTTC
NA,TRBJ2-1,TRBV7-9,once,CASTSGTSNEQFF,TGTGCCAGCACCTCAGGCACGAGCAATGAGCAGTTCTTC
TRBD1,TRBJ1-2,TRBV7-8,NA,CASSLWTGVDYGYTF,TGTGCCAGCAGCTTATGGACAGGGGTAGACTATGGCTACACCTTC
NA,TRBJ1-6,TRBV28,NA,CASRRVDLLSPLHF,TGTGCCAGCAGACGCGTCGACCTTTTGTCACCCCTCCACTTT
TRBD2,TRBJ2-7,TRBV27,NA,CASRSSGSAYEQYF,TGTGCCAGCAGATCGAGCGGGAGTGCTTACGAGCAGTACTTC
NA,TRBJ2-7,TRBV6-6,NA,CASRDWDYEQYF,TGTGCCAGCCGGGACTGGGACTACGAGCAGTACTTC
NA,TRBJ1-2,TRBV7-9,NA,CASSHEAAGYGYTF,TGTGCCAGCAGCCACGAGGCGGCTGGTTACGGCTACACCTTC
NA,TRBJ1-1,TRBV30,few,CAWSPQGRNTEAFF,TGTGCCTGGAGTCCGCAGGGCAGGAACACTGAAGCTTTCTTT
NA,TRBJ2-5,TRBV28,once,CASTSVGGLGQETQYF,TGTGCCAGCACTTCGGTGGGGGGGCTTGGGCAAGAGACCCAGTACTTC
NA,TRBJ2-7,TRBV27,NA,CASSSSQGPPSYEQYF,TGTGCCAGCAGTTCGTCTCAAGGTCCTCCTTCCTACGAGCAGTACTTC
NA,TRBJ2-7,TRBV19,NA,CASSIGSRDGTYEQYF,TGTGCCAGTAGTATAGGCTCCCGGGACGGCACCTACGAGCAGTACTTC
TRBD1,TRBJ2-2,TRBV11-3,NA,CASSLRTGEATGELFF,TGTGCCAGCAGCTTAAGGACAGGGGAGGCAACCGGGGAGCTGTTTTTT
NA,TRBJ2-1,TRBV28,NA,CASRYVSNEQFF,TGTGCCAGCAGATACGTTAGCAATGAGCAGTTCTTC
NA,TRBJ2-3,TRBV29-1,NA,CSVEDPRDLRYF,TGCAGCGTTGAAGATCCGAGGGATTTGCGGTATTTT